This T cell receptor (beta chain) is drawn from a study of neurological immune-mediated disorders. cDNA synthesis was performed by 5'RACE with 10-nucleotide random UMIs. TCRdb used MiXCR to reprocess the 5' RACE reads, holding one entry per CDR3 protein. The sample shows roughly 100,000 distinct CDR3 sequences, 10% to 12% of them seen only once. CDR1 and CDR2 (germline): MNHEY, SMNVEV (reference sequence). The CDR3 length is 13 residues. Time point reported: longitudinal time-point 3. Study-wide results and caveats: The highest TCR clonal expansion occurred in HTLV-1-associated myelopathy; multiple sclerosis fell below healthy controls.

In this sample, this clonotype turned up many times. The antigen remains undetermined. Relative to the germline gene, one junction end is altered; a read error may explain this. This clonotype was obtained from a female donor with HTLV-1-associated myelopathy (HAM/TSP). Sequenced: PBMCs. The J gene is TRBJ1-2, the V gene TRBV27; D gene ambiguous. The CDR3 DNA is TGTGCCAGCAGTATATCACCCCGCTATGGCTACACCTTC. Translation gives CASSISPRYGYTF.